The sequence of this T cell receptor beta chain was determined in a study of T cell repertoires in cytomegalovirus infection. The overall study: CMV infection together with matching HLA type was indicated by public TCR beta signatures. Overall study results and limits: Cumulative public TCR beta family frequency identified carriers of CMV plus the relevant HLA. The study found HLA-C-restricted CMV-specific TCR beta clonotypes dominating the ex vivo response.

Details on this clonotype: The antigen remains undetermined.

CDR1 is MNHEY and CDR2 is SMNVEV in the germline V gene (reference sequence). Germline trimming cut 5 bases from V and 8 bases from J; bases unmatched to any gene: 11. The CDR3 has 14 amino acids. TCRdb re-derived calls from the reads in MiXCR, one entry per CDR3 protein. Counted here are about 740,000 distinct CDR3 sequences, approximately 40% occurring once; the ten biggest clones make up around 3%. Sequencing used PBMCs. V gene TRBV27 combines with J gene TRBJ1-2; 7 bases are shared with TRBD1. This TCR was recovered from a human donor in good health (CMV status not recorded). Some clones in this sample may be carry-over from other donors' samples. The CDR3 DNA reads TGTGCCAGCAGTCCCTCAGAGGGGGCGCGAGGCTACACCTTC. As protein: CASSPSEGARGYTF.